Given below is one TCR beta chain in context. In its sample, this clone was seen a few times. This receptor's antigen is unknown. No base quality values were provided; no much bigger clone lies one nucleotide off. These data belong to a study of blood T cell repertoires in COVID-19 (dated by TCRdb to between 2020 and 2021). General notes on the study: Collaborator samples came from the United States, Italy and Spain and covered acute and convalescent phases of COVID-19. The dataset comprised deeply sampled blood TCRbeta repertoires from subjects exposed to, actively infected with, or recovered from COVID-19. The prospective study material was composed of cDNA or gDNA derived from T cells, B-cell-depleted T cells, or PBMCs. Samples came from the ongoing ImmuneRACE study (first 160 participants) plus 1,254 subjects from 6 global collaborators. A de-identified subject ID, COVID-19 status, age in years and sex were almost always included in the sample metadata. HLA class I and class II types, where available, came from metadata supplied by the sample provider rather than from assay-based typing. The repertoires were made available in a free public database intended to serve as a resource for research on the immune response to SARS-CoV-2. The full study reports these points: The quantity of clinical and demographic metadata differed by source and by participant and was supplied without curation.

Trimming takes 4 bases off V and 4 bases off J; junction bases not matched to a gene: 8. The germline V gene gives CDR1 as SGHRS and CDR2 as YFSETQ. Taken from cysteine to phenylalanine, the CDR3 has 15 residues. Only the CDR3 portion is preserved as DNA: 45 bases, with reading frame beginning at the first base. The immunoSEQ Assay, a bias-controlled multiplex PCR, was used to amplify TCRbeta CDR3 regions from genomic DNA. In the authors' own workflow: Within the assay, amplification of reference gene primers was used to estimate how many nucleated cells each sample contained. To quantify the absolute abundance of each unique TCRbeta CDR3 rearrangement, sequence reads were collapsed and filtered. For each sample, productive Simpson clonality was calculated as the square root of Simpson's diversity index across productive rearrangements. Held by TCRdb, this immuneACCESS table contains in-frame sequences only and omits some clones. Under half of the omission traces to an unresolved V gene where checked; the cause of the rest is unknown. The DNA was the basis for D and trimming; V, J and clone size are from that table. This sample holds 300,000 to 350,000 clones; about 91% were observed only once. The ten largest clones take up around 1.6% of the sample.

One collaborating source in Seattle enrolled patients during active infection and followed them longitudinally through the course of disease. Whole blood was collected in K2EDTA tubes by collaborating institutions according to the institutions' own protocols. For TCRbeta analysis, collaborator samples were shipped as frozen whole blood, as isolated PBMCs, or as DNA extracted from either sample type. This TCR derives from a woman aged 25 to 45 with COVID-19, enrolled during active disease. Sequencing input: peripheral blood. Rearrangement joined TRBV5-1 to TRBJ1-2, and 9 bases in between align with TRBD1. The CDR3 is CASSGGTGSSYGYTF. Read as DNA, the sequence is TGCGCCAGCAGCGGGGGGACAGGGTCTAGCTATGGCTACACCTTC.